This TCR beta chain comes out of a study of T cell changes during pregnancy in multiple sclerosis. Profiled with immunoSEQ multiplex PCR; TCRdb holds only in-frame clones, not every one. This sample has roughly 110,000 clones, with 75% to 95% found just once. Germline lookup yields CDR1 SGHRS and CDR2 YFSETQ. This CDR3 is built from 15 residues. Between the trimmed V and J ends, which lost 0 bases and 4 bases, there was a span of 11 bases. The chain recombines TRBV5-1 with TRBJ2-1; D possibly corresponds to TRBD1 (5 bases). This receptor was obtained from a female donor with multiple sclerosis, enrolled in a pregnancy study. Sequencing was performed on peripheral blood, taken before pregnancy. The chain's CDR3 is CASSLAAGKYNEQFF. The CDR3 DNA sequence: TGCGCCAGCAGCTTGGCCGCAGGGAAATACAATGAGCAGTTCTTC.